Listed below are T cell receptor beta chains from one sample, sequenced in a study of shared clonotypes between healthy human individuals. This table comes from immunoSEQ multiplex PCR, and its TCRdb copy is limited to in-frame clones, with some not included. The sample has approximately 1.5 million clones, 95% to 99% seen once; the top ten hold about 0.4%. The sample was naive CD4+ T cells sorted from blood. Receptors originate from a young man in good health. CDR3s include the opening cysteine and the closing phenylalanine or tryptophan. The order of the fields is D gene, V gene, clone size, J gene, CDR3 protein, CDR3 DNA. The D gene is left open where the match is weak. Size is omitted from some rows. Given values are once, few, many or a class for expanded clones.

TRBD2	TRBV5-8	NA	TRBJ2-1	CASSLGVLAGGLNEQFF	TGTGCCAGCAGCTTGGGGGTCCTAGCGGGAGGCCTCAATGAGCAGTTCTTC
NA	TRBV18	NA	TRBJ1-1	CASSPVAGTEAFF	TGTGCCAGCTCACCAGTCGCAGGTACTGAAGCTTTCTTT
NA	TRBV21-1	NA	TRBJ2-3	CASSKGTSGRAECPGHTQYF	TGTGCCAGCAGCAAGGGGACTAGCGGGAGGGCTGAGTGCCCAGGCCATACGCAGTATTTT
NA	TRBV11-2	NA	TRBJ1-2	CASSLVLGDNYGYTF	TGTGCCAGCAGCCTAGTCCTCGGGGATAACTATGGCTACACCTTC
NA	TRBV21-1	once	TRBJ2-7	CASSKAYHRQNPYEQYF	TGTGCCAGCAGCAAAGCGTATCACAGGCAGAACCCCTACGAGCAGTACTTC
TRBD1	TRBV5-1	NA	TRBJ2-7	CASSLVGQHYEQYF	TGCGCCAGCAGCTTGGTGGGACAGCACTACGAGCAGTACTTC
NA	TRBV7-9	NA	TRBJ2-7	CASSLYLSGTSYEQYF	TGTGCCAGCAGCCTCTACCTTAGCGGTACCTCCTACGAGCAGTACTTC
NA	TRBV25-1	once	TRBJ1-4	CASSECRGVTNEKLFF	TGTGCCAGCAGTGAATGTAGGGGGGTAACTAATGAAAAACTGTTTTTT
TRBD2	TRBV11-2	NA	TRBJ2-1	CASSLEPSGRSPQFF	TGTGCCAGCAGCTTAGAACCGAGCGGGAGATCACCGCAGTTCTTC
NA	TRBV7-8	once	TRBJ1-1	CASSYTPGNTEAFF	TGTGCCAGCAGCTACACCCCGGGGAACACTGAAGCTTTCTTT
NA	TRBV18	NA	TRBJ1-1	CASSPRNTEAFF	TGTGCCAGCTCACCACGTAACACTGAAGCTTTCTTT
TRBD2	TRBV5-1	NA	TRBJ2-3	CASSLGLALDTQYF	TGCGCCAGCAGCTTGGGACTAGCTCTGGATACGCAGTATTTT
NA	TRBV27	NA	TRBJ1-2	CASKFGGLGGYTF	TGTGCCAGCAAATTCGGGGGGCTGGGGGGCTACACCTTC
TRBD1	TRBV11-2	NA	TRBJ1-1	CASSLMMGQGVSASEAFF	TGTGCCAGCAGCTTAATGATGGGACAGGGGGTCTCGGCATCTGAAGCTTTCTTT
NA	TRBV18	once	TRBJ2-2	CASSPTTKTNTGELFF	TGTGCCAGCTCACCCACGACAAAAACGAACACCGGGGAGCTGTTTTTT
NA	TRBV18	NA	TRBJ2-7	CASSPSLGDEQYF	TGTGCCAGCTCACCCTCACTGGGGGACGAGCAGTACTTC
NA	TRBV27	NA	TRBJ2-6	CASSLGGTGANVLTF	TGTGCCAGCAGTTTAGGGGGAACTGGGGCCAACGTCCTGACTTTC
TRBD2	TRBV5-1	NA	TRBJ2-3	CASSLFSGRPTDTQYF	TGCGCCAGCAGCTTGTTTAGCGGGAGGCCCACAGATACGCAGTATTTT
NA	TRBV15	NA	TRBJ2-7	CATRDWSYEQYF	TGTGCCACGCGGGACTGGTCCTACGAGCAGTACTTC
TRBD1	TRBV2	NA	TRBJ1-3	CASRGTGGLGGNTIYF	TGTGCCAGCAGGGGGACAGGGGGCTTGGGTGGAAACACCATATATTTT
TRBD1	TRBV27	NA	TRBJ1-2	CASSLSRGLYGYTF	TGTGCCAGCAGTTTATCCAGGGGGCTCTATGGCTACACCTTC
TRBD2	TRBV7-6	NA	TRBJ2-3	CASSYLAGGGDTQYF	TGTGCCAGCAGCTACCTAGCGGGAGGGGGGGATACGCAGTATTTT
TRBD2	TRBV9	NA	TRBJ2-7	CASSSLAGGPYEQYF	TGTGCCAGCAGCTCCTTAGCGGGAGGGCCCTACGAGCAGTACTTC
TRBD1	TRBV5-4	NA	TRBJ1-2	CASRVGQGQTNYGYTF	TGTGCCAGCAGGGTGGGACAGGGACAGACTAACTATGGCTACACCTTC
NA	TRBV15	NA	TRBJ2-3	CATTGFSTDTQYF	TGTGCCACCACGGGGTTTAGCACAGATACGCAGTATTTT
NA	TRBV5-4	NA	TRBJ1-2	CASSRDSHYGYTF	TGTGCCAGCAGCCGAGACAGCCACTATGGCTACACCTTC
NA	TRBV5-1	NA	TRBJ2-5	CASSPGQTGIKAQETQYF	TGCGCCAGCAGCCCTGGACAGACCGGGATAAAAGCCCAAGAGACCCAGTACTTC
NA	TRBV19	NA	TRBJ2-1	CASSSRTLSNEQFF	TGTGCCAGTAGTAGTAGGACACTTTCGAATGAGCAGTTCTTC
TRBD2	TRBV19	NA	TRBJ2-4	CASGGDVAKNIQYF	TGTGCCTCTGGGGGGGATGTAGCCAAAAACATTCAGTACTTC
NA	TRBV6-1	NA	TRBJ1-1	CASSDRGPAGQAFF	TGTGCCAGCAGTGATAGGGGACCCGCGGGGCAAGCTTTCTTT
NA	TRBV18	NA	TRBJ2-1	CASSPLSYNEQFF	TGTGCCAGCTCACCACTCTCCTACAATGAGCAGTTCTTC
NA	TRBV9	NA	TRBJ1-2	CASSDRVGYGYTF	TGTGCCAGCAGCGATCGAGTAGGCTATGGCTACACCTTC
NA	TRBV19	NA	TRBJ2-2	CASSSMAGELFF	TGTGCCAGTAGCTCAATGGCCGGGGAGCTGTTTTTT
NA	TRBV5-1	NA	TRBJ2-1	CASSFGLGDAYNEQFF	TGCGCCAGCAGCTTCGGCCTTGGGGACGCATATAATGAGCAGTTCTTC
TRBD1	TRBV5-4	NA	TRBJ2-7	CASSLGGQGEYEQYF	TGTGCCAGCAGCTTGGGGGGACAGGGAGAATACGAGCAGTACTTC
TRBD1	TRBV4-3	NA	TRBJ2-1	CASSQSPRQGANEQFF	TGCGCCAGCAGCCAATCCCCAAGACAGGGGGCGAATGAGCAGTTCTTC
NA	TRBV5-1	NA	TRBJ2-5	CASSWFNLNQETQYF	TGCGCCAGCAGCTGGTTCAACCTTAACCAAGAGACCCAGTACTTC
NA	TRBV5-1	NA	TRBJ1-3	CASSPSPSRTERNTIYF	TGCGCCAGCAGCCCAAGCCCATCAAGGACAGAGAGAAACACCATATATTTT
NA	TRBV28	few	TRBJ1-2	CASSSNYGYTF	TGTGCCAGCAGTTCAAACTATGGCTACACCTTC
NA	TRBV11-2	NA	TRBJ1-2	CASSLSDPRGYTF	TGTGCCAGCAGCTTATCCGACCCGAGGGGCTACACCTTC
TRBD2	TRBV7-3	NA	TRBJ2-3	CASSFLAGTDTQYF	TGTGCCAGCAGCTTTCTAGCGGGCACAGATACGCAGTATTTT
TRBD1	TRBV19	NA	TRBJ2-2	CASSILGGLNTGELFF	TGTGCCAGTAGTATTTTAGGGGGCTTAAACACCGGGGAGCTGTTTTTT
NA	TRBV21-1	NA	TRBJ2-7	CASSKEPGQGTYEQYF	TGTGCCAGCAGCAAAGAGCCGGGACAGGGCACCTACGAGCAGTACTTC
NA	TRBV6-5	NA	TRBJ1-5	CASSYSGPNQPQHF	TGTGCCAGCAGTTACTCGGGCCCAAATCAGCCCCAGCATTTT
NA	TRBV7-6	NA	TRBJ2-7	CASSLASREASYEQYF	TGTGCCAGCAGCTTAGCGTCCAGGGAGGCCTCCTACGAGCAGTACTTC
NA	TRBV7-2	once	TRBJ1-5	CASSLAARSDQPQHF	TGTGCCAGCAGCTTAGCGGCCAGGTCGGATCAGCCCCAGCATTTT
NA	TRBV5-4	NA	TRBJ2-6	CASSLGAGANVLTF	TGTGCCAGCAGCTTGGGTGCTGGGGCCAACGTCCTGACTTTC
NA	TRBV4-3	NA	TRBJ1-1	CASSQETVNTEAFF	TGCGCCAGCAGCCAGGAGACAGTGAACACTGAAGCTTTCTTT
TRBD2	TRBV2	once	TRBJ2-7	CASGLAGEQYF	TGTGCCAGCGGACTAGCGGGCGAGCAGTACTTC
NA	TRBV5-8	NA	TRBJ1-3	CASSPGQLSGNTIYF	TGTGCCAGCAGCCCAGGACAGCTCTCTGGAAACACCATATATTTT
NA	TRBV6-5	NA	TRBJ2-1	CASSYPGETLQFF	TGTGCCAGCAGTTACCCGGGGGAGACATTGCAGTTCTTC
NA	TRBV10-1	NA	TRBJ2-2	CASSDFRANTGELFF	TGCGCCAGCAGTGATTTCAGGGCGAACACCGGGGAGCTGTTTTTT
NA	TRBV28	NA	TRBJ2-3	CASRSPGGITDTQYF	TGTGCCAGCCGCTCCCCCGGCGGCATCACAGATACGCAGTATTTT
NA	TRBV5-1	once	TRBJ1-1	CASSLAGRSGAFF	TGCGCCAGCAGCTTGGCCGGCCGGTCAGGGGCTTTCTTT
NA	TRBV5-5	NA	TRBJ2-1	CASSSSLDRREQFF	TGTGCCAGCAGCTCCTCCCTAGACAGGAGGGAGCAGTTCTTC
NA	TRBV7-3	NA	TRBJ2-7	CASSLNGARSYEQYF	TGTGCCAGCAGCTTAAACGGGGCCCGCTCCTACGAGCAGTACTTC
TRBD2	TRBV7-2	NA	TRBJ2-1	CASSLDGLAGGNEQFF	TGTGCCAGCAGCTTAGACGGACTAGCGGGAGGGAATGAGCAGTTCTTC